This is a list of T cell receptor beta chains from one sample in a study of cytomegalovirus exposure and HLA in healthy donors. Libraries were prepared by immunoSEQ multiplex PCR; TCRdb keeps only in-frame clonotypes and omits some of them. This table lists under 150,000 clones. The source material was PBMCs. The source is a woman in her thirties or forties in good health and CMV-seronegative. The CDR3 runs from the conserved cysteine through the conserved F or W. A D gene is named only where the DNA matches it firmly.

j_call: TRBJ1-6
v_call: TRBV7-2
d_call: -
cdr3_aa: CASSAGPVSYNSPLHF
cdr3_nt: TGTGCCAGCAGCGCGGGGCCGGTCTCCTATAATTCACCCCTCCACTTT

j_call: TRBJ1-2
v_call: TRBV10-3
d_call: TRBD1
cdr3_aa: CAIMPQGGGYTF
cdr3_nt: TGTGCCATCATGCCACAGGGGGGTGGCTACACCTTC

j_call: TRBJ1-3
v_call: TRBV27
d_call: -
cdr3_aa: CASSSSSQGRSGNTIYF
cdr3_nt: TGTGCCAGCAGTTCGTCATCACAGGGAAGGTCTGGAAACACCATATATTTT

j_call: TRBJ1-1
v_call: TRBV19
d_call: -
cdr3_aa: CASNTGWGTEAFF
cdr3_nt: TGTGCCAGTAACACAGGGTGGGGTACTGAAGCTTTCTTT

j_call: TRBJ2-5
v_call: TRBV4-2
d_call: TRBD2
cdr3_aa: CASSQLTSVLSQETQYF
cdr3_nt: TGTGCCAGCAGCCAGCTGACTAGCGTCTTAAGCCAAGAGACCCAGTACTTC

j_call: TRBJ2-3
v_call: TRBV28
d_call: TRBD2
cdr3_aa: CASRLPGLGTDTQYF
cdr3_nt: TGTGCCAGCAGACTACCGGGACTAGGAACAGATACGCAGTATTTT

j_call: TRBJ2-1
v_call: TRBV9
d_call: -
cdr3_aa: CASSVGGVGNEQFF
cdr3_nt: TGTGCCAGCAGCGTAGGGGGGGTAGGGAATGAGCAGTTCTTC

j_call: TRBJ1-2
v_call: TRBV2
d_call: TRBD1
cdr3_aa: CASNTGESGYTF
cdr3_nt: TGTGCCAGCAATACAGGGGAATCTGGCTACACCTTC

j_call: TRBJ1-2
v_call: TRBV6-5
d_call: TRBD1
cdr3_aa: CASSSLGQAYGYTF
cdr3_nt: TGTGCCAGCAGTTCCCTCGGACAGGCCTATGGCTACACCTTC

j_call: TRBJ1-2
v_call: TRBV7-9
d_call: TRBD1
cdr3_aa: CASSLGGQGANYGYTF
cdr3_nt: TGTGCCAGCAGCTTAGGGGGACAGGGAGCTAACTATGGCTACACCTTC

j_call: TRBJ2-5
v_call: TRBV6-6
d_call: TRBD2
cdr3_aa: CASSYKRGGNGETQYF
cdr3_nt: TGTGCCAGCAGTTACAAGCGGGGGGGCAACGGCGAGACCCAGTACTTC

j_call: TRBJ1-5
v_call: TRBV2
d_call: -
cdr3_aa: CASSSDSLNQPQHF
cdr3_nt: TGTGCCAGCAGTTCCGACAGCCTAAATCAGCCCCAGCATTTT

j_call: TRBJ1-1
v_call: TRBV19
d_call: -
cdr3_aa: CASSVQGNTEAFF
cdr3_nt: TGTGCCAGTAGCGTCCAGGGGAACACTGAAGCTTTCTTT

j_call: TRBJ1-5
v_call: TRBV10-3
d_call: -
cdr3_aa: CAISGGGANNEPQHF
cdr3_nt: TGTGCCATCAGTGGTGGGGGCGCGAATAATGAGCCCCAGCATTTT

j_call: TRBJ1-4
v_call: TRBV7-2
d_call: -
cdr3_aa: CASSGFGSTNEKLVF
cdr3_nt: TGTGCCAGCAGTGGGTTCGGCTCAACTAATGAAAAACTGGTTTTT

j_call: TRBJ2-1
v_call: TRBV4-1
d_call: -
cdr3_aa: CASSQEVAVFYNEQFF
cdr3_nt: TGCGCCAGCAGCCAAGAAGTGGCCGTCTTTTACAATGAGCAGTTCTTC

j_call: TRBJ2-7
v_call: TRBV18
d_call: -
cdr3_aa: CASSPVPTGSEQYF
cdr3_nt: TGTGCCAGCTCACCGGTGCCGACAGGCAGCGAGCAGTACTTC

j_call: TRBJ1-1
v_call: TRBV5-1
d_call: TRBD1
cdr3_aa: CASSLRGQGGNTEAFF
cdr3_nt: TGCGCCAGCAGCTTGAGGGGACAGGGGGGAAACACTGAAGCTTTCTTT

j_call: TRBJ1-2
v_call: TRBV7-9
d_call: -
cdr3_aa: CASSLLQYYGYTF
cdr3_nt: TGTGCCAGCAGCTTATTACAGTACTATGGCTACACCTTC

j_call: TRBJ1-1
v_call: TRBV11-3
d_call: -
cdr3_aa: CASSRGNRDTEAFF
cdr3_nt: TGTGCCAGCAGTCGGGGTAACAGGGATACTGAAGCTTTCTTT

j_call: TRBJ2-6
v_call: TRBV6-1
d_call: TRBD1
cdr3_aa: CASSERQGAGGANVLTF
cdr3_nt: TGTGCCAGCAGTGAAAGGCAGGGGGCTGGTGGGGCCAACGTCCTGACTTTC

j_call: TRBJ1-1
v_call: TRBV7-2
d_call: -
cdr3_aa: CASSLGRGYTEAFF
cdr3_nt: TGTGCCAGCAGCTTAGGCAGGGGATATACTGAAGCTTTCTTT